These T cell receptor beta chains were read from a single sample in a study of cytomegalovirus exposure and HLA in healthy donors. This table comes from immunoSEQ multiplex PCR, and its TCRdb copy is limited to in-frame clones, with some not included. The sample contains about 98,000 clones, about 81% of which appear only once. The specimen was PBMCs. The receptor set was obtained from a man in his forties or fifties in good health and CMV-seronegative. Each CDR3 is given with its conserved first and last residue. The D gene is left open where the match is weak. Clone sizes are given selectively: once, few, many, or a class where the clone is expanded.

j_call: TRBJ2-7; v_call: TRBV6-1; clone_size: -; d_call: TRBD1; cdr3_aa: CASSERGQGFAYEQYF; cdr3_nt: TGTGCCAGCAGTGAAAGGGGACAGGGGTTCGCCTACGAGCAGTACTTC
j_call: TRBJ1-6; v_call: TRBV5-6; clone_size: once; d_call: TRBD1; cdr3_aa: CASSSRTGMGYSPLHF; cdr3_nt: TGTGCCAGCAGCTCCAGGACAGGGATGGGGTATTCACCCCTCCACTTT
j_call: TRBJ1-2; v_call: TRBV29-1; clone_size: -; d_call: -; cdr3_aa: CSALDGVGYTF; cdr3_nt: TGCAGCGCCCTCGACGGGGTCGGCTACACCTTC
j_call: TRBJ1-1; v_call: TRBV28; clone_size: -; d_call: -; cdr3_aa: CAVPGGERNTEAFF; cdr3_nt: TGTGCCGTACCTGGTGGAGAAAGGAACACTGAAGCTTTCTTT
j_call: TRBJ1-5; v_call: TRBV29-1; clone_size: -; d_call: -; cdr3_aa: CSYALDRSNQPQHF; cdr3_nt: TGCAGCTACGCACTCGACAGGAGCAATCAGCCCCAGCATTTT
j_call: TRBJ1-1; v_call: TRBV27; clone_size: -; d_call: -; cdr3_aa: CASRPVRDNTEAFF; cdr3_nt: TGTGCCAGCAGACCCGTGCGGGACAACACTGAAGCTTTCTTT
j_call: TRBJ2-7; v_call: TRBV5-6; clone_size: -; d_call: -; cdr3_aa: CASTSGTPVHEQYF; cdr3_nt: TGTGCCAGCACCTCCGGGACACCGGTACACGAGCAGTACTTC
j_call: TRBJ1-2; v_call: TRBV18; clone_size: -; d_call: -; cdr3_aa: CASSPAGSDYGYTF; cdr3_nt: TGTGCCAGCTCACCGGCGGGGTCGGACTATGGCTACACCTTC
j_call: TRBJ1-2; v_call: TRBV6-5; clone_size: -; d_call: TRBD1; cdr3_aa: CASTGTGEGYTF; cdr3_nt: TGTGCCAGCACCGGGACAGGGGAAGGCTACACCTTC
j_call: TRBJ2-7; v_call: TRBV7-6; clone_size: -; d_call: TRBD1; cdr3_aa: CASSPSGQGADEQYF; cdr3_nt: TGTGCCAGCAGCCCATCGGGACAGGGGGCCGACGAGCAGTACTTC
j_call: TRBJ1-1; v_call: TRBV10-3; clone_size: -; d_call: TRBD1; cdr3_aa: CAISYQGAEAFF; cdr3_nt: TGTGCCATCAGTTATCAGGGGGCTGAAGCTTTCTTT
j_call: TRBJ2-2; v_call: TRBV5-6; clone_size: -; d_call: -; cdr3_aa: CASRKGWANTGELFF; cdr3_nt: TGTGCCTCTAGAAAGGGGTGGGCGAACACCGGGGAGCTGTTTTTT
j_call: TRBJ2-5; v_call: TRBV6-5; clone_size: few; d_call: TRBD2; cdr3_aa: CASSYVSGGPQETQYF; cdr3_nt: TGTGCCAGCAGTTACGTTAGCGGGGGCCCGCAAGAGACCCAGTACTTC
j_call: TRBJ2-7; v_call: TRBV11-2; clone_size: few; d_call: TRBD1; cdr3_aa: CASSPTGILHEQYF; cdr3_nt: TGTGCCAGCAGCCCGACAGGGATCCTACACGAGCAGTACTTC
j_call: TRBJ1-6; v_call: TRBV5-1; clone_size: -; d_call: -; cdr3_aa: CASRTAEEGYNSPLHF; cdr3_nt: TGCGCCAGCAGGACTGCCGAAGAGGGCTATAATTCACCCCTCCACTTT
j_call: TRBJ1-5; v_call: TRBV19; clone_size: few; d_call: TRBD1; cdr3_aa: CASRTGRNQPQHF; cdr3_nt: TGTGCCAGCAGGACAGGCCGGAATCAGCCCCAGCATTTT
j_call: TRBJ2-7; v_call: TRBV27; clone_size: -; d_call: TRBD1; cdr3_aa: CASSLPTGNEQYF; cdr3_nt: TGTGCCAGCAGTTTACCGACAGGGAACGAGCAGTACTTC
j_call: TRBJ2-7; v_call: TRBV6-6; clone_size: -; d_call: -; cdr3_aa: CASSLLGSYEQYF; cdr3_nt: TGTGCCAGCAGTCTACTTGGGAGCTACGAGCAGTACTTC
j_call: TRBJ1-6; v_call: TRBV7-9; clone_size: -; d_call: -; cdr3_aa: CASSFSGNNSPLHF; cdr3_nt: TGTGCCAGCAGCTTTTCAGGGAATAATTCACCCCTCCACTTT
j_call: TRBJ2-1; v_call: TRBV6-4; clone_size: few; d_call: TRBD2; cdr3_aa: CASSDLAGGSEQFF; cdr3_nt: TGTGCCAGCAGTGACTTAGCGGGGGGGAGTGAGCAGTTCTTC
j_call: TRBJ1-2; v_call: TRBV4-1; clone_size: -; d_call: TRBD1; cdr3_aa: CASSQPGQGNYGYTF; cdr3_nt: TGCGCCAGCAGCCAACCGGGACAGGGGAACTATGGCTACACCTTC
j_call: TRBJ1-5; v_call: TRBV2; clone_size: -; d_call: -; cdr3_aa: CASRLGGGNQPQHF; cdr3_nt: TGTGCCAGCAGGTTAGGGGGTGGTAATCAGCCCCAGCATTTT
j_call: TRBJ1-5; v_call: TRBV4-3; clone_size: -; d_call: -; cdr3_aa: CASSQGYNNQPQHF; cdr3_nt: TGCGCCAGCAGCCAAGGTTACAATAATCAGCCCCAGCATTTT
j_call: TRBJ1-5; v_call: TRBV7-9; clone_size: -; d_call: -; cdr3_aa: CSSSLEKGAQHF; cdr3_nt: TGTTCCAGCAGCTTAGAGAAAGGGGCCCAGCATTTT
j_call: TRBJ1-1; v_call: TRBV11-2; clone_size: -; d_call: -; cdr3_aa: CASSSNRVEAFF; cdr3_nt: TGTGCCAGCAGCTCGAACAGGGTTGAAGCTTTCTTT
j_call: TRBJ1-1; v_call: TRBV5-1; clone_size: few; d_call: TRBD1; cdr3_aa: CASSPKRGQAGNTEAFF; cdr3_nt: TGCGCCAGCAGCCCCAAAAGGGGACAGGCCGGGAACACTGAAGCTTTCTTT
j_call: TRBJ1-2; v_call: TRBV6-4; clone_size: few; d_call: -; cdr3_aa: CASSRVLNYGYTF; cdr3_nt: TGTGCCAGCAGCCGGGTCTTAAACTATGGCTACACCTTC
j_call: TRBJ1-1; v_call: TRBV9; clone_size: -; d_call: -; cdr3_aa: CASSVVARANTEAFF; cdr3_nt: TGTGCCAGCAGCGTAGTGGCCAGGGCGAACACTGAAGCTTTCTTT
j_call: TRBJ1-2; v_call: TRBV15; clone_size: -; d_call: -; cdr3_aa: CATRGGGDPYGYTF; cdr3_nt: TGTGCCACCCGAGGCGGTGGAGATCCCTATGGCTACACCTTC
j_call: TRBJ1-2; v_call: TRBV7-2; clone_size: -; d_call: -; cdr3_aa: CASSLRQNDGYTF; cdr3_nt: TGTGCCAGCAGCTTAAGACAGAATGATGGCTACACCTTC